One and the same sample provided the 27 T cell receptor beta chains below, sequenced in a study of cytomegalovirus exposure and HLA in healthy donors. Clones were read by immunoSEQ multiplex PCR, and TCRdb kept only the in-frame ones, dropping some. The sample contains 260,000 or so clones, roughly 88% of which appear only once. Sequenced material: PBMCs. All receptors derive from a woman aged 25 to 45 in good health and CMV-seronegative.

The CDR3 spells CASSPRLSQETQYF. Written as DNA, the CDR3 is TGTGCCAGCAGCCCCAGGCTCTCCCAAGAGACCCAGTACTTC. The V gene is TRBV7-2, the J gene TRBJ2-5; unclear D gene. The CDR3 covers 14 residues. The germline gives CDR1 SGHTA, CDR2 FQGNSA. The V gene lost 5 bases and the J gene lost 1 base, with 11 bases spanning the gap.

The V call is TRBV11-3, the J call TRBJ2-1, with 9 positions matching TRBD2. CDR3 size: 17 residues. V dropped 5 bases and J dropped 3; count of bases not matched to a gene: 11. Looked up from germline, CDR1 is SGHNT and CDR2 is YENEEA. The CDR3 DNA sequence: TGTGCCAGCAGCCTACAATCACTAGCGGGTAGCTACAATGAGCAGTTCTTC. Translation gives CASSLQSLAGSYNEQFF.

The CDR3 nucleotides read TGTGCCAGCAGCGTCCGACTAGGAGGGAGCTACGAGCAGTACTTC. It translates to CASSVRLGGSYEQYF. The rearrangement joins TRBV7-2 to TRBJ2-7, with D tentatively TRBD2 (6 bases). Germline CDR1 reads SGHTA; CDR2 reads FQGNSA. Trimming shortened V by 5 bases and J by 3 bases, and 17 bases separated the two germline ends. There are 15 residues in the CDR3.

This chain joins TRBV7-8 and TRBJ2-7; D not resolved. The CDR3 is made up of 14 amino acids. Per germline, CDR1 SGHVS and CDR2 FQNEAQ. The ends were cut back, 5 bases at V and 3 bases at J, with 14 bases in the middle. The CDR3 nucleotides read TGTGCCAGCAGCCCCCCCAATGGTATCTACGAGCAGTACTTC. Its translation: CASSPPNGIYEQYF.

As DNA, the CDR3 is TGTGCCAGCATGACAAGAGACTCCGCGGCCTCCTACGAGCAGTACTTC. As protein: CASMTRDSAASYEQYF. The chain has TRBV28 and TRBJ2-7; D is ambiguous. The CDR3 sequence is 16 residues long. Trimming left V 7 bases short and J 0 bases short, with 19 bases between. Germline values: CDR1 MDHEN, CDR2 SYDVKM.

This chain links TRBV27 with TRBJ1-4; TRBD1 matches at 8 bases. CDR1 is MNHEY, CDR2 SMNVEV, per germline (reference sequence). V dropped 6 bases and J dropped 7; count of bases not matched to a gene: 16. The CDR3 is 17 residues long. The DNA of the CDR3 is TGTGCCAGCAGCGCGAAGGACAGGGTTGGGTTGAGTGAAAAACTGTTTTTT. It is translated as CASSAKDRVGLSEKLFF.

The J gene is TRBJ2-4, the V gene TRBV4-2, with TRBD1 matching over 7 bases. In germline, CDR1 is LGHNA, CDR2 YNFKEQ. V lost 1 base and J lost 4; bases outside the gene matches: 4. This CDR3 has 15 amino acids. CDR3 region: CASSQGDSQKNIQYF. CDR3 in DNA: TGTGCCAGCAGCCAAGGGGACAGCCAAAAAAACATTCAGTACTTC.

V and J are TRBV29-1 and TRBJ2-1; 9 nucleotides align to TRBD1. The CDR3 is made up of 15 amino acids. Per the germline V gene, CDR1 is SQVTM and CDR2 is ANQGSEA. The V gene end was trimmed by 7 bases and the J gene end by 0 bases; junction bases not matched to a gene: 7. The CDR3 DNA follows: TGCAGCGCGCCCGGGACAGGGACCTCCTACAATGAGCAGTTCTTC. Residues: CSAPGTGTSYNEQFF.

This clone was detected only once. The chain carries TRBV7-6 and TRBJ2-3, with 8 bases matching TRBD2. V gave up 5 bases and J gave up 0 bases; unmatched junction bases: 10. The CDR3 is 17 residues long. The germline V gene encodes CDR1 SGHVS and CDR2 FNYEAQ. The DNA of the CDR3 is TGTGCCAGCAGCCTAAAAACTAGCGGTTATAGCACAGATACGCAGTATTTT. Translating it yields CASSLKTSGYSTDTQYF.

The chain carries TRBV25-1 and TRBJ1-1; 7 bases fit TRBD1. The CDR3 spans 13 residues. Germline CDR1 is MGHDK and CDR2 is SYGVNS. V dropped 4 bases and J dropped 8; count of bases not matched to a gene: 7. The CDR3 loop reads CASSVSGGAEAFF. The CDR3 DNA reads TGTGCCAGCAGTGTCTCAGGGGGGGCCGAAGCTTTCTTT.

To note about this clone: The junction shows a germline mismatch at one end, possibly a read error. The chain uses TRBV5-1 and TRBJ2-7; D is unresolved. The CDR3 loop spans 15 amino acids. From germline, CDR1 is SGHRS and CDR2 YFSETQ. CDR3: CASSHTIQLRPDVHF. CDR3 nucleotides: TGCGCCAGCAGCCACACCATACAGCTTCGCCCCGACGTTCACTTC.

The chain is built from TRBV9 and TRBJ2-1; 9 bases match TRBD2. Germline lookup yields CDR1 SGDLS and CDR2 YYNGEE. V lost 3 bases and J lost 0; bases outside the gene matches: 7. This CDR3 spans 17 amino acids. The CDR3 loop is CASSGAGGSSSYNEQFF. The CDR3 nucleotides are TGTGCCAGCAGCGGAGCGGGAGGATCCTCCTCCTACAATGAGCAGTTCTTC.

The gene calls are TRBV7-3 and TRBJ2-3, with D tentatively TRBD1 (6 bases). The germline V gene encodes CDR1 SGHTA and CDR2 FQGTGA. The CDR3 is 16 amino acids. Trimming took off 4 bases at V and 1 base at J, with 15 bases between the two ends. Here the CDR3 reads CASSSQPGAGTDTQYF. The CDR3 DNA follows: TGTGCCAGCAGCTCCCAGCCAGGGGCCGGCACAGATACGCAGTATTTT.

This clone was seen a single time. This chain uses TRBV29-1 with TRBJ1-1; D gene uncertain. Germline CDR1 reads SQVTM; CDR2 reads ANQGSEA. Between the trimmed V and J ends, which lost 7 bases and 4 bases, there was a span of 13 bases. The CDR3 covers 12 residues. This chain's CDR3 is CSGVRRGTEAFF. The CDR3 DNA is TGCAGCGGGGTCCGGCGGGGCACTGAAGCTTTCTTT.

In its sample, this clone was seen a few times. The V and J genes are TRBV28 and TRBJ1-5; D is perhaps TRBD1 (5 bases). CDR1 and CDR2 from the germline V gene are MDHEN and SYDVKM. This CDR3 is 15 amino acids long. V lost 2 bases, J lost 5 bases, and 13 bases lay in between. The CDR3: CASSLRGIWYQPQHF. The CDR3 DNA reads as TGTGCCAGCAGTTTACGGGGGATTTGGTATCAGCCCCAGCATTTT.

The J gene is TRBJ2-4, the V gene TRBV2; unclear D gene. There are 12 residues in the CDR3. Per germline, CDR1 SNHLY and CDR2 FYNNEI. V was trimmed by 7 bases and J by 8 bases, leaving 12 bases between them. The CDR3 coding sequence is TGTGCCAGCACCGGACCTTTAGACATTCAGTACTTC. Residues: CASTGPLDIQYF.

V and J are TRBV25-1 and TRBJ2-1, with D possibly matching TRBD2 (6 bases). V lost 4 bases and J 3 bases, leaving 19 bases between the germline ends. From germline, CDR1 is MGHDK and CDR2 SYGVNS. The CDR3 extends over 17 amino acids. The DNA for the CDR3 is TGTGCCAGCAGTGCACCTCGCCGTAGCGGAAACTACAATGAGCAGTTCTTC. It specifies CASSAPRRSGNYNEQFF.

The V gene is TRBV6-5, the J gene TRBJ1-5, with D unresolved. Deletions cut 2 bases from V and 4 bases from J, with 6 bases between. CDR3 length: 13 residues. Germline V gene lookup returns CDR1 MNHEY and CDR2 SVGAGI. The CDR3 DNA reads TGTGCCAGCAGTTACATGGGTAATCAGCCCCAGCATTTT. Translating gives CASSYMGNQPQHF.

This sequence joins TRBV19 and TRBJ2-4; tentatively, D is TRBD1 (7 bases). This CDR3 comprises 16 residues. Per the germline V gene, CDR1 is LNHDA and CDR2 is SQIVND (reference sequence). Trimming took off 4 bases at V and 3 bases at J, with 16 bases between the two ends. CDR3 DNA sequence: TGTGCCAGTAGTACCAGGGGGGCTACAATCAAAAACATTCAGTACTTC. Translating it yields CASSTRGATIKNIQYF.

CDR3 residues: CASREGVSYEQYF. CDR3 nucleotide sequence: TGTGCCAGCAGGGAGGGAGTCTCCTACGAGCAGTACTTC. The chain recombines TRBV27 with TRBJ2-7; TRBD2 might be the D (6 bases). The CDR3 sequence is 13 residues long. The V and J ends lost 6 bases and 0 bases respectively, with 9 bases between them. Germline CDR1 is MNHEY and CDR2 is SMNVEV (reference sequence).

This clone has only one observation. The genes are TRBV19 and TRBJ2-1, with TRBD2 matching over 7 bases. Trimming took 3 bases from V and 6 from J; bases not matched to a gene: 5. Germline assignment: CDR1 LNHDA and CDR2 SQIVND (reference sequence). The CDR3 has 14 residues. CDR3 bases: TGTGCCAGTAGTATCCTTACTAGCGTCAATGAGCAGTTCTTC. This gives the protein CASSILTSVNEQFF.

The genes are TRBV11-2 and TRBJ2-1; D assignment may be TRBD1 or TRBD2 (6 bases each). Germline loops: CDR1 SGHAT, CDR2 FQNNGV. V lost 5 bases to trimming and J lost 7 bases, with 18 bases between them. There are 15 residues in the CDR3. CDR3 sequence: CASSQRRAQGNEQFF. The CDR3 DNA is TGTGCCAGCAGCCAACGGAGGGCCCAGGGGAATGAGCAGTTCTTC.

The chain joins TRBV11-2 to TRBJ2-5; D is undetermined. CDR3 size: 15 residues. Germline-derived CDR1 and CDR2 are SGHAT and FQNNGV. V shed 5 bases and J shed 5 bases, with 18 bases lying between them. The CDR3 region is CASSPPPLQKETQYF. For the CDR3, the DNA is TGTGCCAGCAGCCCACCCCCTTTACAGAAGGAGACCCAGTACTTC.

This chain uses TRBV28 with TRBJ2-7, with 12 bases fitting TRBD1. V lost 3 bases, J lost 5 bases, and 8 bases stayed unmatched. Germline V gene data show CDR1 as MDHEN and CDR2 as SYDVKM. The CDR3 sequence is 16 residues long. The CDR3 here is CASSFLGQGALDEQYF. The CDR3 nucleotides read TGTGCCAGCAGTTTTCTGGGACAGGGGGCGCTTGACGAGCAGTACTTC.

The rearrangement links TRBV11-2 to TRBJ2-3; 8 positions match TRBD1. V lost 5 bases and J lost 1; bases outside the gene matches: 5. Per germline, CDR1 SGHAT and CDR2 FQNNGV. The CDR3 contains 15 residues. CDR3 DNA: TGTGCCAGCAGCCCTACAGGGGGAGGCACAGATACGCAGTATTTT. It codes for CASSPTGGGTDTQYF.

The chain joins TRBV27 to TRBJ2-1; 7 bases match TRBD2. CDR3 length equals 16 residues. V lost 5 bases and J lost 7; bases outside the gene matches: 14. Germline CDR1 MNHEY, CDR2 SMNVEV (reference sequence). As DNA, the CDR3 is TGTGCCAGCAGTCCCCTTGAGCGGGGCCCGGGAAATGAGCAGTTCTTC. Translating gives CASSPLERGPGNEQFF.

Only one count was recorded for this clone. V gene TRBV28 combines with J gene TRBJ1-5; D is unclear. Deletions cut 5 bases from V and 3 bases from J, with 2 bases between. The CDR3 consists of 11 residues. Germline CDR1 is MDHEN and CDR2 is SYDVKM. The CDR3 coding sequence is TGTGCCAGCAGTGACAATCAGCCCCAGCATTTT. It yields the protein CASSDNQPQHF.